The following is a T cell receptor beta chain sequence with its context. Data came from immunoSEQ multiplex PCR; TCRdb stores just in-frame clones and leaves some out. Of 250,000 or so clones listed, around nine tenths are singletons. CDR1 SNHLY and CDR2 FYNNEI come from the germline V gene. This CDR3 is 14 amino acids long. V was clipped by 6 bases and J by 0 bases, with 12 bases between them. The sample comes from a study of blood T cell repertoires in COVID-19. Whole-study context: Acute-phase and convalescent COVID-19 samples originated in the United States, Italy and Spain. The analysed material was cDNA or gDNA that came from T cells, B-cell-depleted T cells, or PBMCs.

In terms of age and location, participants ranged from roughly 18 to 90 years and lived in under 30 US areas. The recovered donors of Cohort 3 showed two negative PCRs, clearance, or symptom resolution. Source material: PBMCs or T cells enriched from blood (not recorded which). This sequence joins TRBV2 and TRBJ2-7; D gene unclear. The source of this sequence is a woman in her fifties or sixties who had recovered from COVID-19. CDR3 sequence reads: CASSVVRISYEQYF. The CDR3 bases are TGTGCCAGCAGCGTCGTGCGGATCTCCTACGAGCAGTACTTC. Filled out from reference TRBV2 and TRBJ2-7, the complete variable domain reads EPEVTQTPSHQVTQMGQEVILRCVPISNHLYFYWYRQILGQKVEFLVSFYNNEISEKSEIFDDQFSVERPDGSNFTLKIRSTKLEDSAMYFCASSVVRISYEQYFGPGTRLTVT.